This T cell receptor beta chain was obtained from a study of blood T cell repertoires in COVID-19. Study-level information: Specimens from acute and convalescent COVID-19 originated in the United States, Italy and Spain. PBMCs, B-cell-depleted T cells, or T cells were the source of the cDNA or gDNA that made up the material.

Authors' processing steps: Estimates of nucleated cell counts were drawn from the amplification of reference gene primers. Only in-frame clones appear in the TCRdb table, and some are missing; sequencing was by immunoSEQ multiplex PCR. That table gives V, J and clone size, and the DNA gave D and trimming. Of approximately 130,000 clones in the sample, over 70% were seen once. This CDR3 is 13 amino acids long. Germline trimming cut 4 bases from V and 4 bases from J; bases unmatched to any gene: 3. Germline-derived CDR1 and CDR2 are SGDLS and YYNGEE. The TCR was taken from a man older than 75 with acute or convalescent COVID-19. The rearrangement joins TRBV9 to TRBJ1-2; 8 bases agree with TRBD1. Material: peripheral blood. CDR3 DNA sequence: TGTGCCAGCAGCTTCACAGGGGGCTATGGCTACACCTTC. Translation: CASSFTGGYGYTF.